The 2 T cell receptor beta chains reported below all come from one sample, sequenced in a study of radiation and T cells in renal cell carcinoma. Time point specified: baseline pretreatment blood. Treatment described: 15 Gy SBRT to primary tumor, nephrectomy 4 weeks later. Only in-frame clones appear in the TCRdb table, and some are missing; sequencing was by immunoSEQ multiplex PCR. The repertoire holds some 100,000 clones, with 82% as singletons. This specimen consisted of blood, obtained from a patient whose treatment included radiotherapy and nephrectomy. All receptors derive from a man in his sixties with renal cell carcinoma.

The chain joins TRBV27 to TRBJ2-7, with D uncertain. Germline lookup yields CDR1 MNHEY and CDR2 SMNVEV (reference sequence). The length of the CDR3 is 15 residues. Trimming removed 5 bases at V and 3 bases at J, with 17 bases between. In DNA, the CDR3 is TGTGCCAGCAGTCCCTTACTTAACCCAGGCTACGAGCAGTACTTC. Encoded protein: CASSPLLNPGYEQYF.

The CDR3: CASSPGTGQGQTQYF. The CDR3 DNA follows: TGTGCCAGTAGTCCGGGGACAGGGCAAGGGCAGACCCAGTACTTC. V is TRBV19 and J is TRBJ2-5, with 9 nucleotides matching TRBD1. The CDR3 is 15 amino acids. With V trimmed by 5 bases and J by 6 bases, 10 bases remained unmatched. CDR1 and CDR2 from the germline V gene are LNHDA and SQIVND (reference sequence).